Following are 21 T cell receptor beta chains from one sample sequenced in a study of blood T cell repertoires in COVID-19. Clones were read by immunoSEQ multiplex PCR, and TCRdb kept only the in-frame ones, dropping some. This sample has tens of thousands of clones; roughly 71% occur once, and the top ten carry 32%. Source material: peripheral blood. The receptors originated from a human donor in a cohort sampled during active COVID-19.

This chain joins TRBV18 and TRBJ2-7, with TRBD2 matching 13 bases. The CDR3 sequence is 18 residues long. Germline values: CDR1 KGHSH, CDR2 LQKENI. The V gene end was trimmed by 3 bases and the J gene end by 3 bases; junction bases not matched to a gene: 11. The CDR3 DNA sequence: TGTGCCAGCTCACCCCGGACTAGCGGGGGTCTCGGGGACTACGAGCAGTACTTC. Protein: CASSPRTSGGLGDYEQYF.

This chain connects TRBV4-3 to TRBJ1-5, with TRBD1 identical over 7 bases. The V gene's germline CDR1 is LGHNA and CDR2 YSLEER. J lost 0 bases, V lost 1 base, and 3 bases had no gene match. The CDR3 totals 16 residues. The CDR3 coding sequence is TGCGCCAGCAGCCAAGGATCAGGGGGTAGCAATCAGCCCCAGCATTTT. Its translation is CASSQGSGGSNQPQHF.

This clone was counted once. This chain uses TRBV7-2 with TRBJ2-3; 9 bases match TRBD2. There are 14 residues in the CDR3. J was trimmed by 6 bases and V by 5 bases; bases with no gene match: 6. Germline CDR1 SGHTA, CDR2 FQGNSA. The DNA for the CDR3 is TGTGCCAGCAGCCGGACTAGCGAAGTTGATACGCAGTATTTT. Encoded protein: CASSRTSEVDTQYF.

This clone was counted once. This chain connects TRBV18 to TRBJ1-4; 7 nucleotides align to TRBD1. This CDR3 is 14 amino acids long. J lost 10 bases, V lost 3 bases, and 8 bases had no gene match. Germline CDR1 and CDR2: KGHSH and LQKENI. The CDR3 loop reads CASSPTGDQRKLFF. The CDR3 region has the DNA TGTGCCAGCTCACCCACAGGGGATCAGAGAAAACTGTTTTTT.

The chain has TRBV11-3 and TRBJ2-3, with 11 nucleotides matching TRBD1. Germline loops: CDR1 SGHNT, CDR2 YENEEA. The V segment lost 1 base and the J segment 2 bases; nucleotides outside the gene matches: 2. The CDR3 contains 16 residues. CDR3 loop: CASSLGDRGVTDTQYF. In DNA, the CDR3 is TGTGCCAGCAGCTTAGGGGACAGGGGGGTCACAGATACGCAGTATTTT.

The chain's CDR3 is CSVGAGRNTEAFF. CDR3 DNA: TGCAGCGTTGGGGCGGGACGGAACACTGAAGCTTTCTTT. V and J are TRBV29-1 and TRBJ1-1, with a weak D call TRBD1 (5 bases). CDR1 and CDR2 (germline): SQVTM, ANQGSEA. Trimming removed 4 bases from V and 1 base from J, with 10 bases in between. The CDR3 runs 13 residues.

The CDR3: CASSAGTMDYGYTF. CDR3 sequence (DNA): TGTGCCAGCAGTGCCGGGACAATGGACTATGGCTACACCTTC. This sequence joins TRBV28 and TRBJ1-2; possibly TRBD1 for D (6 bases). The germline V gene has CDR1 MDHEN and CDR2 SYDVKM. The CDR3 runs to 14 residues. Trimming took 5 bases from V and 3 from J, leaving 13 bases between them.

The chain recombines TRBV19 with TRBJ1-2; 8 bases align to TRBD1. With 5 bases clipped from V and 8 bases from J, the junction kept 4 bases outside the gene matches. The CDR3 has 12 residues. CDR1 LNHDA and CDR2 SQIVND come from the germline V gene (reference sequence). As DNA, the CDR3 is TGTGCCAGTAGTCTCACAGGGGGAGGCTACACCTTC. This encodes CASSLTGGGYTF.

The V and J genes are TRBV13 and TRBJ1-2, with D hard to call. CDR3 length: 15 amino acids. Germline V gene sequence: CDR1 PRHDT, CDR2 FYEKMQ (reference sequence). V was trimmed by 10 bases and J by 0 bases, leaving 18 bases between them. The CDR3 nucleotides are TGTGCCACCAAACTTTGGTCGGGAACTAACTATGGCTACACCTTC. Translating it yields CATKLWSGTNYGYTF.

This chain uses TRBV11-2 with TRBJ2-1, with D possibly being TRBD2 (6 bases). CDR1 is SGHAT, CDR2 FQNNGV, per germline. V was cut by 5 bases and J by 9 bases, with 11 bases left in between. This CDR3 is built from 12 residues. The CDR3 region is CASSRGRGEQFF. The CDR3 nucleotides read TGTGCCAGCAGCCGCGGGCGGGGTGAGCAGTTCTTC.

J is TRBJ2-7 and V is TRBV27; TRBD2 matches 9 bases. CDR1 MNHEY and CDR2 SMNVEV come from the germline V gene (reference sequence). This CDR3 region has 15 residues. J lost 0 bases, V lost 6 bases, and 6 bases had no gene match. This CDR3 reads CASSLSGSSSYEQYF. CDR3 nucleotide sequence: TGTGCCAGCAGCCTTAGCGGGAGTAGCTCCTACGAGCAGTACTTC.

V usage is TRBV10-3 and J usage is TRBJ2-1, with 10 bases identical to TRBD2. CDR1 is ENHRY, CDR2 SYGVKD, per germline. Trimming cost V 10 bases and J 4 bases; bases outside gene matches: 7. This CDR3 spans 14 amino acids. The CDR3 DNA reads TGTGCCACCATAGGGACTAGCGTTTACAATGAGCAGTTCTTC. Its protein product is CATIGTSVYNEQFF.

This chain joins TRBV5-4 and TRBJ2-5; D may be TRBD2 (7 bases). Germline values: CDR1 SGHNT, CDR2 YYREEE (reference sequence). This CDR3 is 17 amino acids long. The ends were cut back, 8 bases at V and 2 bases at J, with 25 bases in the middle. The CDR3 loop is CASLRGGGGFVQETQYF. The CDR3, as DNA: TGTGCCAGTCTTAGGGGGGGTGGAGGTTTTGTACAAGAGACCCAGTACTTC.

The CDR3 protein is CASSPNRVGTEAFF. In nucleotides, the CDR3 is TGTGCCAGCAGCCCCAACAGGGTTGGGACTGAAGCTTTCTTT. J is TRBJ1-1 and V is TRBV6-6, with D perhaps TRBD1 (6 bases). Germline CDR1 is MNHNY and CDR2 is SVGAGI (reference sequence). V was clipped by 6 bases and J by 5 bases, with 16 bases between them. The CDR3 has 14 amino acids.

The rearrangement uses TRBV23-1 and TRBJ2-3; 7 bases line up with TRBD1. TRBV23-1 is reported as an ORF; its role is uncertain. The CDR3 consists of 17 residues. V gave up 6 bases and J gave up 1 base; unmatched junction bases: 13. CDR3 sequence reads: CASSRNRTGPGTDTQYF. CDR3 sequence (DNA): TGCGCCAGCAGCCGAAACCGGACAGGTCCGGGCACAGATACGCAGTATTTT.

The chain uses TRBV19 and TRBJ2-7; 10 bases fit TRBD2. CDR3 length: 13 amino acids. Germline CDR1 is LNHDA and CDR2 is SQIVND (reference sequence). Losses at the gene ends were 4 bases for V and 4 bases for J; bases not matched to a gene: 1. The CDR3 DNA is TGTGCCAGTAGTACTAGCGGGAGATACGAGCAGTACTTC. It codes for CASSTSGRYEQYF.

The rearrangement links TRBV20-1 to TRBJ1-1; TRBD1 is a possible D gene (5 bases). The CDR3 consists of 11 residues. Trimming removed 5 bases at V and 5 bases at J, with 9 bases between. Germline V gives CDR1 DFQATT, CDR2 SNEGSKA (reference sequence). The CDR3 DNA sequence: TGCAGTGCTTCGCGGGGGACTGAAGCTTTCTTT. This codes for CSASRGTEAFF.

The chain combines TRBV24-1 with TRBJ2-2; a weak D match, TRBD2 (6 bases). V shed 3 bases and J shed 7 bases, with 20 bases lying between them. The CDR3 extends over 17 amino acids. CDR1 is KGHDR and CDR2 is SFDVKD in the germline V gene. CDR3 nucleotides: TGTGCCACCAGTGATCAGCTAGCCCAGTCGGGGGACGGGGAGCTGTTTTTT. Its protein product is CATSDQLAQSGDGELFF.

There are many counts of this clone. The DNA of the CDR3 is TGTGCCCCCGGGGCGGGGGCCGCGTTCCATACGCAGTATTTT. It is translated as CAPGAGAAFHTQYF. The gene calls are TRBV9 and TRBJ2-3; possibly TRBD2 for D (7 bases). In germline, CDR1 is SGDLS, CDR2 YYNGEE. V was cut by 10 bases and J by 7 bases, with 22 bases left in between. This CDR3 region has 14 residues.

The chain couples TRBV2 to TRBJ1-3; no clear D. CDR1 and CDR2 from the germline V gene are SNHLY and FYNNEI. The CDR3 sequence is 14 residues long. Trimming pared 1 base from V and 0 bases from J, leaving 4 bases between. The CDR3 nucleotides are TGTGCCAGCAGTGAAGTCCTCTCTGGAAACACCATATATTTT. This encodes CASSEVLSGNTIYF.

This chain links TRBV7-9 with TRBJ2-4; D is undetermined. V shed 5 bases and J shed 0 bases, with 8 bases lying between them. The germline CDR1 and CDR2 sequences are SEHNR and FQNEAQ (reference sequence). This CDR3 has 14 residues. CDR3 sequence (DNA): TGTGCCAGCAGCCCCGGTCTAGCCAAAAACATTCAGTACTTC. Its translation is CASSPGLAKNIQYF.